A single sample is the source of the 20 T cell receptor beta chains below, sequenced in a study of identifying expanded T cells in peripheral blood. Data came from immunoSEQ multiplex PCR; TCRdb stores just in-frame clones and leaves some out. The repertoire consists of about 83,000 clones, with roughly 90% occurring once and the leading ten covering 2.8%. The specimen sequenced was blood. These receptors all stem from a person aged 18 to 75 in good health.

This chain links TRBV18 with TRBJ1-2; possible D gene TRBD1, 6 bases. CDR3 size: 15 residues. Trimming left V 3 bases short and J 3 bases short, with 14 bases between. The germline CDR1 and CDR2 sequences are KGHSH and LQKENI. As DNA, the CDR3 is TGTGCCAGCTCACCCGCAGGGGAGAAGGACTATGGCTACACCTTC. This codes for CASSPAGEKDYGYTF.

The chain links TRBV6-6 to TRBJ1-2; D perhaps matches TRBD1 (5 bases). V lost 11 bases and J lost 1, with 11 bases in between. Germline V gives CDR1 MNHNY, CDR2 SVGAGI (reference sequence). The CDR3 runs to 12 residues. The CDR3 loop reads CASGGVNYGYTF. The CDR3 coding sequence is TGTGCCTCCGGGGGGGTTAACTATGGCTACACCTTC.

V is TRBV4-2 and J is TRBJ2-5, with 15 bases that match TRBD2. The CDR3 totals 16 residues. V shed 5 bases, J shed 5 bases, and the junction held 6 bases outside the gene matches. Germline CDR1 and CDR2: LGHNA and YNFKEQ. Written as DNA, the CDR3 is TGTGCCAGCAGCTCGGGACTAGCGGGAGGTGAGGAGACCCAGTACTTC. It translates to CASSSGLAGGEETQYF.

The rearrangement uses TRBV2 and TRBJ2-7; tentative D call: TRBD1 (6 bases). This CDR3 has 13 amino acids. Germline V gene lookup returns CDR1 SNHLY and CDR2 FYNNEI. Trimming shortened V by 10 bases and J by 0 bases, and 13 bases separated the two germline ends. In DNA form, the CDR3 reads TGTGCCACCCTAGGGACAAGCTCCTACGAGCAGTACTTC. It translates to CATLGTSSYEQYF.

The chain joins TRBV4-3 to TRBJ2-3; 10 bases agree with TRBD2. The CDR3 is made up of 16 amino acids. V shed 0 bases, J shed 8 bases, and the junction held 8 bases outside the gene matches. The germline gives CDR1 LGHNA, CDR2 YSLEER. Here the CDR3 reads CASSQDQGAGGGTQYF. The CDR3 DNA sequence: TGCGCCAGCAGCCAAGATCAAGGAGCGGGAGGGGGTACGCAGTATTTT.

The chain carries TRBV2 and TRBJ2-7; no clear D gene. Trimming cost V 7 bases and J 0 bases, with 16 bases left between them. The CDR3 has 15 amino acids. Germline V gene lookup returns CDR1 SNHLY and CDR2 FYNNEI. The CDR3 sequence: CASTLDAASSYEQYF. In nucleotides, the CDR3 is TGTGCCAGCACCCTCGATGCGGCAAGCTCCTACGAGCAGTACTTC.

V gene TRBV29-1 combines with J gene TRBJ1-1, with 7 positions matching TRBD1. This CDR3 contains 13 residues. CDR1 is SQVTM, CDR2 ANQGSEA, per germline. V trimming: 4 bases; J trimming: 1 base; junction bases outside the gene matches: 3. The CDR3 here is CSVADRPNTEAFF. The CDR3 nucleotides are TGCAGCGTTGCGGACAGGCCGAACACTGAAGCTTTCTTT.

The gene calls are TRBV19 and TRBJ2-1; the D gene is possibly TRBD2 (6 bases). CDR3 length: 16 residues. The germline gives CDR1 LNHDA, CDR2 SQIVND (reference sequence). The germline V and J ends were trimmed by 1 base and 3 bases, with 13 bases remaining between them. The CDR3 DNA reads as TGTGCCAGTAGTATAGTGGGCGGGGAAAACTACAATGAGCAGTTCTTC. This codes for CASSIVGGENYNEQFF.

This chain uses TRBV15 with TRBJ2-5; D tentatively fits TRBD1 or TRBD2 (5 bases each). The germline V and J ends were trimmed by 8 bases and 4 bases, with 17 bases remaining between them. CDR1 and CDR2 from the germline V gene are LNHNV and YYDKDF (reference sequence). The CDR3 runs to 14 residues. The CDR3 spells CATRPRGPGETQYF. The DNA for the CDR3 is TGTGCCACCCGACCGAGGGGACCGGGAGAGACCCAGTACTTC.

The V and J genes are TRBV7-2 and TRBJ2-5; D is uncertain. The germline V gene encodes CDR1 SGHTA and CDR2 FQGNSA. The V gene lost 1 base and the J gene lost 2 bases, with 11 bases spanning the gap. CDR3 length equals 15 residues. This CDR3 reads CASSLEGSAQETQYF. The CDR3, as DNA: TGTGCCAGCAGCTTAGAGGGAAGCGCGCAAGAGACCCAGTACTTC.

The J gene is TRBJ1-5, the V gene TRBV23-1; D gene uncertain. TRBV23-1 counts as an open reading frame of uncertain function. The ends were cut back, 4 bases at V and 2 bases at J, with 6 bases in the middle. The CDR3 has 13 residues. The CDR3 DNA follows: TGCGCCAGCAGTCGGAGGGGCAATCAGCCCCAGCATTTT. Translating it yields CASSRRGNQPQHF.

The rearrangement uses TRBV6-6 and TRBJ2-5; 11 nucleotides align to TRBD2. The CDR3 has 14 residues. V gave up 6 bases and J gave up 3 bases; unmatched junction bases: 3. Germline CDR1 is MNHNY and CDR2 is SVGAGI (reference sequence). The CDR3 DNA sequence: TGTGCCAGCAGGAAACTAGCGGGAGAAGAGACCCAGTACTTC. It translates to CASRKLAGEETQYF.

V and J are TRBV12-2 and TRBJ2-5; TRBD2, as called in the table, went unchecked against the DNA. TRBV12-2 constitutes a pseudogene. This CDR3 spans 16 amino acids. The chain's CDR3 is CASRPVPERGKETQYF. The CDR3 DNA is TGTGCAAGTCGCCCCGTCCCGGAGCGGGGGAAAGAGACCCAGTACTTC.

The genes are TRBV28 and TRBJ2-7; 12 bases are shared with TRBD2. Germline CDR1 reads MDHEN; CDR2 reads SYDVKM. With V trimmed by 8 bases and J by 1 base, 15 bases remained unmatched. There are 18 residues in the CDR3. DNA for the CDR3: TGTGCCAGCCGCTCTAAGCCGGCTAGCGGGGGGGATTCCTACGAGCAGTACTTC. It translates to CASRSKPASGGDSYEQYF.

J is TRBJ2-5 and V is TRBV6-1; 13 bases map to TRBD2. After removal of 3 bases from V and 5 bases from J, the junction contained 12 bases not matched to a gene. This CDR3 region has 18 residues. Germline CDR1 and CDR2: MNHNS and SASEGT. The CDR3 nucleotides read TGTGCCAGCAGTGATATCCGACTAGCGGGAGGTTCGGGGGAGACCCAGTACTTC. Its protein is CASSDIRLAGGSGETQYF.

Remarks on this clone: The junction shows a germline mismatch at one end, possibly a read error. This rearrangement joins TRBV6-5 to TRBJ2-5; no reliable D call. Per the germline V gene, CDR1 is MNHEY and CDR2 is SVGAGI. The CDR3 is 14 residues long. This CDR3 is CASSYSALQGTQYF. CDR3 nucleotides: TGTGCCAGCAGTTACTCAGCTCTCCAAGGGACCCAGTACTTC.

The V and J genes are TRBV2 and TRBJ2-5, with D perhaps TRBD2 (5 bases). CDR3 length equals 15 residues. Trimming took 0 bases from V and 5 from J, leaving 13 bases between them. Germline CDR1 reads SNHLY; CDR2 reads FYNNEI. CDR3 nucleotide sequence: TGTGCCAGCAGTGAAGCAAGTCCCGGCGGGGAGACCCAGTACTTC. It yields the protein CASSEASPGGETQYF.

The CDR3 spells CASQGWRGLATNEKLFF. The DNA of the CDR3 is TGTGCCAGCCAAGGGTGGCGGGGGCTTGCAACTAATGAAAAACTGTTTTTT. The rearrangement links TRBV25-1 to TRBJ1-4; D might be TRBD1 (6 bases). CDR1 and CDR2 (germline): MGHDK, SYGVNS. V lost 8 bases to trimming and J lost 0 bases, with 19 bases between them. This CDR3 is built from 17 residues.

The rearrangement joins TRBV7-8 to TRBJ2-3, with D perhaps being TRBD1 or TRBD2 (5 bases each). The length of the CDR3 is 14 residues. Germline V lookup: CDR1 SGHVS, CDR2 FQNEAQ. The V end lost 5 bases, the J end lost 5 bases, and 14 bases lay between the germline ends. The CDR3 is CASSELGERDTQYF. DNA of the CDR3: TGTGCCAGCAGCGAGCTGGGGGAGAGAGATACGCAGTATTTT.

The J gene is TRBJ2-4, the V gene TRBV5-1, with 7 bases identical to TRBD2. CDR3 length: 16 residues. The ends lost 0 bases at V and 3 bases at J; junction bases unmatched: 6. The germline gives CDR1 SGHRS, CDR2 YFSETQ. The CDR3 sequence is CASSLDGGLLKNIQYF. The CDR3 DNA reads TGCGCCAGCAGCTTGGATGGGGGACTACTCAAAAACATTCAGTACTTC.